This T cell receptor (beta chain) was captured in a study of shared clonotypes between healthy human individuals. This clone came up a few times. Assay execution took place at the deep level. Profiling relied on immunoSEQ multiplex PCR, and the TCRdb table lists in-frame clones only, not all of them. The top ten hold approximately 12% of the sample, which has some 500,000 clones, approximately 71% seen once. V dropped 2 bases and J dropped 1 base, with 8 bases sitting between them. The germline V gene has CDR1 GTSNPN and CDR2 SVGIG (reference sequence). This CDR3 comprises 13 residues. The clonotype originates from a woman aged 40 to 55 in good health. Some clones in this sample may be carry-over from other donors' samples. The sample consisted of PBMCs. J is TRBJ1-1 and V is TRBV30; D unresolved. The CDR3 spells CAWSQNPNTEAFF. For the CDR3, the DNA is TGTGCCTGGAGTCAAAACCCGAACACTGAAGCTTTCTTT.